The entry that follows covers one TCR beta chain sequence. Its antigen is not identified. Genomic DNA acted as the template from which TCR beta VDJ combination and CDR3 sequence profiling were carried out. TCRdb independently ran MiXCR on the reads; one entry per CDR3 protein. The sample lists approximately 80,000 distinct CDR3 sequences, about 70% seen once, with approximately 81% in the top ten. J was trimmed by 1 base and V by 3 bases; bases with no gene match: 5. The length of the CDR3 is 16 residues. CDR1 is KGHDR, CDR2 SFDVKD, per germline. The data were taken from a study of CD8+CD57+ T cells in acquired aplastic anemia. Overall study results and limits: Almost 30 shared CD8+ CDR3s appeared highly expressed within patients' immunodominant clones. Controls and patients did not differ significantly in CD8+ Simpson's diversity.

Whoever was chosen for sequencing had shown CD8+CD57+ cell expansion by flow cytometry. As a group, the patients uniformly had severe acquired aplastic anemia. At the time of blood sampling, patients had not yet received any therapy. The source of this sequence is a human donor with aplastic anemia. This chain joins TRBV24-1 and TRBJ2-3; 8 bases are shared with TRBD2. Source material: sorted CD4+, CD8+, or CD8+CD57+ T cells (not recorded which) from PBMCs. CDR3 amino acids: CATSDSRAGGTDTQYF. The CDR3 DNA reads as TGTGCCACCAGTGATAGCCGAGCGGGGGGCACAGATACGCAGTATTTT.